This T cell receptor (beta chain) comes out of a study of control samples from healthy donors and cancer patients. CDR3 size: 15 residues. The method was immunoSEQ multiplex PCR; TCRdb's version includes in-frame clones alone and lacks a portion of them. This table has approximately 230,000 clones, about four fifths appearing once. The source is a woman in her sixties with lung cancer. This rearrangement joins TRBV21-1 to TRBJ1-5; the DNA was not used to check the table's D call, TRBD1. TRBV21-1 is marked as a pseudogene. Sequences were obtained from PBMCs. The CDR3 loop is CARRSRTGTNQPQHF. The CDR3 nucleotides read TGTGCCCGAAGGTCAAGGACAGGTACTAATCAGCCCCAGCATTTT.